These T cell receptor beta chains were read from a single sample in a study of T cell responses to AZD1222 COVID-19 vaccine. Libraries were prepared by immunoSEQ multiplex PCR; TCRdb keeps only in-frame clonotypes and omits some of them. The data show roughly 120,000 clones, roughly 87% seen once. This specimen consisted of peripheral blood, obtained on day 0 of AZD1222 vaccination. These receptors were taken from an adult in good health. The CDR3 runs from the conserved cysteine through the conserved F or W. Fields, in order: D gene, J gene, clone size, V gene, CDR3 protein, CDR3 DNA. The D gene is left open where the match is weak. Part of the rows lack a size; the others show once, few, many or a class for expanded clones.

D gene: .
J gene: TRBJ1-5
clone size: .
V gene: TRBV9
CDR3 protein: CASSVQGTIDQPQHF
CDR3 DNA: TGTGCCAGCAGCGTTCAGGGGACGATAGACCAGCCCCAGCATTTT

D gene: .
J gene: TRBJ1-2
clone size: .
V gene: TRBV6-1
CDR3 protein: CASSEGRATNYGYTF
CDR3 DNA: TGTGCCAGCAGTGAAGGGCGCGCGACGAACTATGGCTACACCTTC

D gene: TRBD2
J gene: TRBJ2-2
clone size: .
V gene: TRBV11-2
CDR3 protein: CASSLGLAGAGTGELFF
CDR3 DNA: TGTGCCAGCAGCCTGGGACTAGCGGGGGCCGGGACCGGGGAGCTGTTTTTT

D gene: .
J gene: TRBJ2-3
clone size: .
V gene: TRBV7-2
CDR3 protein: CASSLVLADTQYF
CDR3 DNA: TGTGCCAGCAGCTTAGTTTTGGCAGATACGCAGTATTTT

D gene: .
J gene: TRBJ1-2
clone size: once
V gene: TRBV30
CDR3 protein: CAWSAYGRNYGYTF
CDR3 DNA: TGTGCCTGGAGTGCTTATGGCAGGAACTATGGCTACACCTTC

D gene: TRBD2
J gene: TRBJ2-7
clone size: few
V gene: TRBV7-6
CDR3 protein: CASSLRAGGTYEQYF
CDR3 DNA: TGTGCCAGCAGCTTAAGAGCGGGAGGGACGTACGAGCAGTACTTC

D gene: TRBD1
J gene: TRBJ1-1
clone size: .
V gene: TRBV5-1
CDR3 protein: CASRIQGAMNTEAFF
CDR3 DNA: TGCGCCAGCAGAATACAGGGGGCCATGAACACTGAAGCTTTCTTT

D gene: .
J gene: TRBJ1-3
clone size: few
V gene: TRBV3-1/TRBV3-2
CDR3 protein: CASSHQLSGNTIYF
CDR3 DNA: TGTGCCAGCAGCCATCAGCTCTCTGGAAACACCATATATTTT

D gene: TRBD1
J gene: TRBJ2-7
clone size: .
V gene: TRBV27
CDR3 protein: CATSTGGYEQYF
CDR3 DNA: TGTGCCACCTCGACAGGGGGCTACGAGCAGTACTTC

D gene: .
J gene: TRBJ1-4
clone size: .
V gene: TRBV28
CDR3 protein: CASSPVLFSSEKLFF
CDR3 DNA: TGTGCCAGCAGTCCAGTGCTGTTTAGTAGTGAAAAACTGTTTTTT

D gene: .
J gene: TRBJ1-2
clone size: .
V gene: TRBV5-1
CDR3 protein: CASSLLADTNYGYTF
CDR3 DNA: TGCGCCAGCAGCTTGTTAGCGGATACTAACTATGGCTACACCTTC

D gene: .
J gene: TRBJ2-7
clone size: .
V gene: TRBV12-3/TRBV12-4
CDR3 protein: CASSTGLFYEQYF
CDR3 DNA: TGTGCCAGCAGTACCGGGCTCTTCTACGAGCAGTACTTC

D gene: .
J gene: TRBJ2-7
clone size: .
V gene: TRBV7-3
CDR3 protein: CASSLGGPGHNEQYF
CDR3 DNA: TGTGCCAGCAGCTTAGGGGGCCCGGGACACAACGAGCAGTACTTC

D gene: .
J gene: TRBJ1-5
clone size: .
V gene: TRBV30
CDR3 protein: CAWRGLEGQPQHF
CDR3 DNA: TGTGCCTGGAGAGGACTGGAGGGGCAGCCCCAGCATTTT

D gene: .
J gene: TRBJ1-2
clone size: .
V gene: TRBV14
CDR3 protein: CASSLQGNGGYTF
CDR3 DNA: TGTGCCAGCAGCCTACAGGGTAATGGTGGCTACACCTTC

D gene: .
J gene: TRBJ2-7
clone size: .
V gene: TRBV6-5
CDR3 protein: CASTARTETYYEQYF
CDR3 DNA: TGTGCCAGCACCGCGCGGACGGAAACCTACTACGAGCAGTACTTC

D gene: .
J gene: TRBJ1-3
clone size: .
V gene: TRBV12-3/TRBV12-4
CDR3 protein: CASSLSSGNTIYF
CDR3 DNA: TGTGCCAGCAGTTTAAGTTCCGGAAACACCATATATTTT

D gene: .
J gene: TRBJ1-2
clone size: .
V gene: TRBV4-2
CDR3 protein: CASSPGVDYGYTF
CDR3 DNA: TGTGCCAGCAGTCCCGGAGTGGACTATGGCTACACCTTC

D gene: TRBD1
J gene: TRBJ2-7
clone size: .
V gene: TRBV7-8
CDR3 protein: CASSLMDRGPYEQYF
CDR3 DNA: TGTGCCAGCAGCTTAATGGACAGGGGTCCCTACGAGCAGTACTTC

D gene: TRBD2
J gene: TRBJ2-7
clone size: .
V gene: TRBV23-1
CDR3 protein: CASSEIWGGSRGRILLTSYEQYF
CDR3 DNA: TGCGCCAGCAGCGAGATTTGGGGGGGTTCTCGTGGACGGATACTTCTTACCAGCTACGAGCAGTACTTC

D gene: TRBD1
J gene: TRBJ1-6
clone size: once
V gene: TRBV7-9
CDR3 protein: CASSPTGQDGSPLHF
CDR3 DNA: TGTGCCAGCAGCCCTACTGGACAGGACGGTTCACCCCTCCACTTT

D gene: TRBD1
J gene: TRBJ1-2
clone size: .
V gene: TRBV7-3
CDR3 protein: CASSPSGQGAESGGYTF
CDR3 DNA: TGTGCCAGCAGCCCCTCGGGCCAGGGGGCGGAATCTGGTGGCTACACCTTC

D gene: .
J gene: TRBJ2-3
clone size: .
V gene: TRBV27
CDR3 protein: CASRVLTGEDTQYF
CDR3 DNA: TGTGCCAGCAGGGTCCTAACGGGAGAAGATACGCAGTATTTT

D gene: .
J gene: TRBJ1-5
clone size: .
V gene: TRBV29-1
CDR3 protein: CSVEGSGGGQPQHF
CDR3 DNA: TGCAGCGTTGAGGGCAGCGGAGGGGGGCAGCCCCAGCATTTT

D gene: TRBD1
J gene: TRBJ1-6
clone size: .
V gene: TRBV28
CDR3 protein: CASTKTGGVFNSPLHF
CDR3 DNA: TGTGCCAGCACCAAGACAGGGGGCGTCTTTAATTCACCCCTCCACTTT

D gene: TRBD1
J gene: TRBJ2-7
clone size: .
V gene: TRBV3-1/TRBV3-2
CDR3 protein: CASSLRTGGYEQYF
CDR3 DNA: TGTGCCAGCAGTCTTAGGACAGGGGGCTACGAGCAGTACTTC

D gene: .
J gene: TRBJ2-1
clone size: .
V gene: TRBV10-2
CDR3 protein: CASSEPSATRGEQFF
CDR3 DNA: TGCGCCAGCAGTGAGCCTTCGGCTACTAGAGGTGAGCAGTTCTTC

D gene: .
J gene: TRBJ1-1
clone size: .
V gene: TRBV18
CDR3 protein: CASSDETVAAFF
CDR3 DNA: TGTGCCAGCTCGGACGAAACCGTAGCAGCTTTCTTT

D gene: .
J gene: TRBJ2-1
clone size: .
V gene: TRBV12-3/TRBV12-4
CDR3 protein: CASSLSNEQFF
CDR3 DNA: TGTGCCAGCAGTTTATCAAATGAGCAGTTCTTC

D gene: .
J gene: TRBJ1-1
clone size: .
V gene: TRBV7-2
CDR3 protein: CASQRLMNTEAFF
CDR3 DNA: TGTGCCAGCCAGCGATTAATGAACACTGAAGCTTTCTTT

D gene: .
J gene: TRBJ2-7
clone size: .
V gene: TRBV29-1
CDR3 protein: CSVEDVERAGGLFF
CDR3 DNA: TGCAGCGTTGAAGATGTAGAACGAGCGGGCGGCCTCTTTTTC

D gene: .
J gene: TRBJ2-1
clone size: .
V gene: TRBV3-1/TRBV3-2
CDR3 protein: CASSRRQRTEAVAVHNEQFF
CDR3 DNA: TGTGCCAGCAGCCGAAGACAGCGGACCGAAGCGGTAGCGGTCCACAATGAGCAGTTCTTC

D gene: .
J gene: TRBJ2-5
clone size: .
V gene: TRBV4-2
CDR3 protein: CASSASSRADQETQYF
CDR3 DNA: TGTGCCAGCAGCGCTTCCTCACGAGCGGACCAAGAGACCCAGTACTTC

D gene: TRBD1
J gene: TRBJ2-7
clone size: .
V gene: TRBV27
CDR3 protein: CASSFIGTGALEQYF
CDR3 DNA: TGTGCCAGCAGTTTTATCGGGACAGGGGCCCTCGAGCAGTACTTC

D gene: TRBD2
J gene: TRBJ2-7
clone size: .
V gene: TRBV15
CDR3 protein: CATSTGTTATEQYF
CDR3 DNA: TGTGCCACCAGCACCGGGACTACCGCGACCGAGCAGTACTTC

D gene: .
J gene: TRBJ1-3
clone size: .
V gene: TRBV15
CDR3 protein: CATSRARTSGNTIYF
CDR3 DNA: TGTGCCACCAGCAGAGCTCGCACCTCTGGAAACACCATATATTTT

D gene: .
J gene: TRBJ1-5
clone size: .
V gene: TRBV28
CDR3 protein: CASRKRYTGSYSNQPQHF
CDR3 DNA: TGTGCCAGCAGGAAGAGGTATACAGGCTCTTATAGCAATCAGCCCCAGCATTTT

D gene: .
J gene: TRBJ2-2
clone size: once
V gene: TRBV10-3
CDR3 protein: CAISESALNTGELFF
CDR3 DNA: TGTGCCATCAGTGAGTCGGCACTAAACACCGGGGAGCTGTTTTTT

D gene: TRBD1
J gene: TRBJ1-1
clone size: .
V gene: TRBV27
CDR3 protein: CASNRQGMNTEAFF
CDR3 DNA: TGTGCCAGCAACAGACAGGGGATGAACACTGAAGCTTTCTTT

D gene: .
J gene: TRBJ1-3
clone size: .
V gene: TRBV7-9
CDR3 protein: CASSFTGTGNTIYF
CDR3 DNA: TGTGCCAGCAGCTTCACAGGGACTGGAAACACCATATATTTT

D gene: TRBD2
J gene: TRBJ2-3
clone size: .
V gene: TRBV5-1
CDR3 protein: CASSLGGSGSTGTQYF
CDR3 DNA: TGCGCCAGCAGCTTGGGGGGAAGCGGGAGCACAGGTACGCAGTATTTT

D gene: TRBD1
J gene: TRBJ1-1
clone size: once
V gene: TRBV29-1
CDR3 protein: CSVVRQGNTEAFF
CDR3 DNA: TGCAGCGTAGTCCGACAGGGGAACACTGAAGCTTTCTTT

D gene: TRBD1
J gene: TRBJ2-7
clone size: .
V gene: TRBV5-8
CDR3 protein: CASRRTDRAYEQYF
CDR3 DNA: TGTGCCAGCAGACGAACGGACAGGGCCTACGAGCAGTACTTC

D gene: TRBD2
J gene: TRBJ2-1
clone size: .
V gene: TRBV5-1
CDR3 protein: CASSLAGVAGDHEQFF
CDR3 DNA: TGCGCCAGCAGCTTGGCCGGGGTAGCGGGAGATCATGAGCAGTTCTTC

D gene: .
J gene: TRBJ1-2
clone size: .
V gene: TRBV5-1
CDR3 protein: CASSLDAEYGYTF
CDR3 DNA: TGCGCCAGCAGCTTGGATGCGGAGTATGGCTACACCTTC

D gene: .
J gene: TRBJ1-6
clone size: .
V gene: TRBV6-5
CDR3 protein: CASRQQDYNSPLHF
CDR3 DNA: TGTGCCAGCAGACAACAGGACTATAATTCACCCCTCCACTTT

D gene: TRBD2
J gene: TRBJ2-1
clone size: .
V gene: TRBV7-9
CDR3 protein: CASSRGGSKGNEQFF
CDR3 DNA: TGTGCCAGCAGTCGAGGCGGGAGTAAAGGCAATGAGCAGTTCTTC

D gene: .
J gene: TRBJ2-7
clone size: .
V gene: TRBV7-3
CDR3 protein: CASSVTGTYSYEQYF
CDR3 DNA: TGTGCCAGCAGCGTGACAGGAACTTACTCCTACGAGCAGTACTTC

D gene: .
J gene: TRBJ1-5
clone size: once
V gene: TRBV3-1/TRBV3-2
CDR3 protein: CASRESGSNQPQHF
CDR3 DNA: TGTGCCAGCAGGGAATCAGGGAGCAATCAGCCCCAGCATTTT

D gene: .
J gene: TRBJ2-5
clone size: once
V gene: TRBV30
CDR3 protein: CAWSVVGETQYF
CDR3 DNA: TGTGCCTGGAGTGTGGTCGGAGAGACCCAGTACTTC